The 19 T cell receptor beta chains presented below share a single source sample, sequenced in a study of CD4 T cells in relation to SARS-CoV-2 and coronaviruses. CD4+ T cells from unexposed donors were obtained before the COVID-19 pandemic (2011-2018). The method was immunoSEQ multiplex PCR; TCRdb's version includes in-frame clones alone and lacks a portion of them. The sample lists 65,000 or so clones, more than 75% occurring once. The source material was memory CD4+ T cells from PBMCs. These receptor sequences come from a human donor in good health.

V is TRBV2 and J is TRBJ1-2; the D is unclear. The germline V gene encodes CDR1 SNHLY and CDR2 FYNNEI. Trimming took 7 bases from V and 4 from J, leaving 13 bases between them. This CDR3 comprises 13 residues. The CDR3 sequence is CASIGSRLYGYTF. DNA for the CDR3: TGTGCCAGCATCGGCAGCCGCCTCTATGGCTACACCTTC.

This chain joins TRBV28 and TRBJ1-6; D ambiguous. The germline CDR1 and CDR2 sequences are MDHEN and SYDVKM. The V gene lost 2 bases and the J gene lost 13 bases, with 12 bases spanning the gap. The CDR3 spans 13 residues. CDR3 protein: CASSLPGVAPLHF. As DNA, the CDR3 is TGTGCCAGCAGTTTACCCGGGGTTGCGCCCCTCCACTTT.

CDR3 DNA: TGCGCCAGCAGCTTGGGAGCGGGCACAGATCTGTTTTTT. This gives the protein CASSLGAGTDLFF. The chain combines TRBV5-1 with TRBJ1-4, with D hard to call. CDR3 length: 13 amino acids. CDR1 SGHRS and CDR2 YFSETQ come from the germline V gene. Trimming cost V 0 bases and J 14 bases, with 14 bases left between them. Drawing the rest from reference TRBV5-1 and TRBJ1-4, the complete variable domain is KAGVTQTPRYLIKTRGQQVTLSCSPISGHRSVSWYQQTPGQGLQFLFEYFSETQRNKGNFPGRFSGRQFSNSRSEMNVSTLELGDSALYLCASSLGAGTDLFFGSGTQLSVL.

The table lists this clone with a few counts. V is TRBV19 and J is TRBJ1-1, with 8 bases matching TRBD1. After removal of 1 base from V and 5 bases from J, the junction contained 15 bases not matched to a gene. CDR1 LNHDA and CDR2 SQIVND come from the germline V gene (reference sequence). The CDR3 contains 18 residues. The CDR3 region has the DNA TGTGCCAGTAGTATAGTCAGGCAGGGGGCGCGAGTTAAGACTGAAGCTTTCTTT. This translates into CASSIVRQGARVKTEAFF.

This sequence joins TRBV12-5 and TRBJ1-2; 7 bases fit TRBD1. Germline values: CDR1 LGHNT, CDR2 FRNRAP. Germline trimming cut 0 bases from V and 4 bases from J; bases unmatched to any gene: 8. The CDR3 contains 16 residues. The CDR3, as DNA: TGTGCTAGTGGTTTGGTATTTTCAAGGACAGGCTATGGCTACACCTTC. This gives the protein CASGLVFSRTGYGYTF.

This clone has only one observation. The gene calls are TRBV28 and TRBJ2-1, with 8 bases lining up with TRBD2. The CDR3 loop spans 12 amino acids. V lost 8 bases, J lost 13 bases, and 10 bases stayed unmatched. From germline, CDR1 is MDHEN and CDR2 SYDVKM. The CDR3 loop is CASGGSGRLQFF. The CDR3 DNA reads as TGTGCCAGCGGGGGAAGCGGGAGACTACAGTTCTTC.

The rearrangement uses TRBV5-4 and TRBJ1-2, with no clear D. V gave up 0 bases and J gave up 7 bases, with 19 bases separating them. This CDR3 contains 16 residues. CDR1 and CDR2 (germline): SGHNT, YYREEE (reference sequence). CDR3 in DNA: TGTGCCAGCAGCTTGGCCACCCCCGTTGAGGGTGGTGGCTACACCTTC. Its translation: CASSLATPVEGGGYTF. Full variable domain (outside the CDR3, taken from reference TRBV5-4 and TRBJ1-2): ETGVTQSPTHLIKTRGQQVTLRCSSQSGHNTVSWYQQALGQGPQFIFQYYREEENGRGNFPPRFSGLQFPNYSSELNVNALELDDSALYLCASSLATPVEGGGYTFGSGTRLTVV.

The V call is TRBV28, the J call TRBJ1-5; 10 bases agree with TRBD1. The V segment lost 5 bases and the J segment 6 bases; nucleotides outside the gene matches: 10. The CDR3 runs 16 residues. Germline V gene data show CDR1 as MDHEN and CDR2 as SYDVKM. CDR3 nucleotides: TGTGCCAGCAGTATCTCGACAGGGGGCAGGGGTCAGCCCCAGCATTTT. It specifies CASSISTGGRGQPQHF. Filled out from reference TRBV28 and TRBJ1-5, the complete variable domain reads DVKVTQSSRYLVKRTGEKVFLECVQDMDHENMFWYRQDPGLGLRLIYFSYDVKMKEKGDIPEGYSVSREKKERFSLILESASTNQTSMYLCASSISTGGRGQPQHFGDGTRLSIL.

The chain's CDR3 is CASSIGANYGYTF. Here the CDR3 DNA reads TGTGCCAGCAGCATCGGGGCTAACTATGGCTACACCTTC. The J gene is TRBJ1-2, the V gene TRBV6-8; D remains unclear. V was cut by 6 bases and J by 0 bases, with 8 bases left in between. This CDR3 has 13 amino acids. Germline assignment: CDR1 MNHGY and CDR2 SAAAGT.

The V call is TRBV2, the J call TRBJ2-2; TRBD2 aligns across 7 bases. This CDR3 comprises 14 residues. Germline loops: CDR1 SNHLY, CDR2 FYNNEI. Trimming took 6 bases from V and 7 from J; bases not matched to a gene: 8. CDR3 sequence reads: CASRLGGYGGELFF. In DNA, the CDR3 is TGTGCCAGCAGATTGGGAGGGTACGGCGGGGAGCTGTTTTTT.

V is TRBV30 and J is TRBJ1-5, with D unresolved. The CDR3 has 13 residues. The V and J ends lost 8 bases and 6 bases respectively, with 17 bases between them. Germline V gene data show CDR1 as GTSNPN and CDR2 as SVGIG (reference sequence). The CDR3 DNA follows: TGTGCCGGGGAAGTCGGGGAAGGTCAGCCCCAGCATTTT. Protein sequence: CAGEVGEGQPQHF.

The chain recombines TRBV13 with TRBJ2-3; the D is unclear. The V end was cut by 4 bases, the J end by 3 bases, with 5 bases between. CDR1 is PRHDT and CDR2 is FYEKMQ in the germline V gene (reference sequence). This CDR3 is built from 12 residues. The CDR3 is CASSSFTDTQYF. Here the CDR3 DNA reads TGTGCCAGCAGCTCCTTTACAGATACGCAGTATTTT.

V gene TRBV14 combines with J gene TRBJ2-4; perhaps TRBD2 as D (7 bases). CDR3 length equals 12 residues. V lost 8 bases to trimming and J lost 7 bases, with 12 bases between them. Germline V gene lookup returns CDR1 SGHDN and CDR2 FVKESK. CDR3 loop: CASQGGGNIQYF. The CDR3 DNA reads TGTGCCAGCCAGGGAGGGGGGAACATTCAGTACTTC. Using reference TRBV14 and TRBJ2-4 for the parts outside the CDR3, the full variable domain is EAGVTQFPSHSVIEKGQTVTLRCDPISGHDNLYWYRRVMGKEIKFLLHFVKESKQDESGMPNNRFLAERTGGTYSTLKVQPAELEDSGVYFCASQGGGNIQYFGAGTRLSVL.

This chain joins TRBV6-6 and TRBJ2-7; D remains ambiguous. V shed 2 bases and J shed 3 bases, with 5 bases lying between them. This CDR3 has 12 amino acids. CDR1 and CDR2 (germline): MNHNY, SVGAGI (reference sequence). CDR3 nucleotides: TGTGCCAGCAGTTACAGGGACTACGAGCAGTACTTC. Protein product: CASSYRDYEQYF.

In DNA form, the CDR3 reads TGTGCCAGCTCCTCCGGGACAGGCCTTTCCTACGAGCAGTACTTC. This translates into CASSSGTGLSYEQYF. The genes are TRBV18 and TRBJ2-7; 8 bases fit TRBD1. The length of the CDR3 is 15 residues. The germline gives CDR1 KGHSH, CDR2 LQKENI. J gave up 1 base and V 6 bases, and 8 bases lay outside the gene matches. Full variable domain (missing parts from reference TRBV18 and TRBJ2-7): NAGVMQNPRHLVRRRGQEARLRCSPMKGHSHVYWYRQLPEEGLKFMVYLQKENIIDESGMPKERFSAEFPKEGPSILRIQQVVRGDSAAYFCASSSGTGLSYEQYFGPGTRLTVT.

This rearrangement joins TRBV30 to TRBJ2-3; D perhaps matches TRBD1 (6 bases). V gave up 5 bases and J gave up 6 bases, with 24 bases separating them. The CDR3 covers 16 residues. Germline CDR1 GTSNPN, CDR2 SVGIG (reference sequence). The CDR3 nucleotides read TGTGCCTGGGCGGGCAGGCAGGGGACACCTCGGGATACGCAGTATTTT. Its translation is CAWAGRQGTPRDTQYF.

The J gene is TRBJ1-3, the V gene TRBV5-6; D remains unclear. V lost 0 bases to trimming and J lost 1 base, with 5 bases between them. In germline, CDR1 is SGHDT, CDR2 YYEEEE. The CDR3 extends over 14 amino acids. CDR3 nucleotides: TGTGCCAGCAGCTTGGGGGGTTCTGGAAACACCATATATTTT. Translation gives CASSLGGSGNTIYF. Supplemented by reference TRBV5-6 and TRBJ1-3, the full variable domain reads DAGVTQSPTHLIKTRGQQVTLRCSPKSGHDTVSWYQQALGQGPQFIFQYYEEEERQRGNFPDRFSGHQFPNYSSELNVNALLLGDSALYLCASSLGGSGNTIYFGEGSWLTVV.

V gene TRBV30 combines with J gene TRBJ2-7; D gene uncertain. Trimming left V 0 bases short and J 4 bases short, with 4 bases between. CDR3 length equals 11 residues. Germline V CDR1 and CDR2: GTSNPN, SVGIG (reference sequence). The CDR3: CAWSVRYEQYF. The DNA for the CDR3 is TGTGCCTGGAGTGTACGTTACGAGCAGTACTTC. The entire variable domain, with the rest obtained from reference TRBV30 and TRBJ2-7, is as follows: SQTIHQWPATLVQPVGSPLSLECTVEGTSNPNLYWYRQAAGRGLQLLFYSVGIGQISSEVPQNLSASRPQDRQFILSSKKLLLSDSGFYLCAWSVRYEQYFGPGTRLTVT.

V gene TRBV15 combines with J gene TRBJ1-1, with D uncertain. The germline V gene has CDR1 LNHNV and CDR2 YYDKDF (reference sequence). The ends were cut back, 2 bases at V and 1 base at J, with 5 bases in the middle. The length of the CDR3 is 13 residues. This CDR3 is CATSRKGNTEAFF. CDR3 bases: TGTGCCACCAGCAGAAAAGGGAACACTGAAGCTTTCTTT.